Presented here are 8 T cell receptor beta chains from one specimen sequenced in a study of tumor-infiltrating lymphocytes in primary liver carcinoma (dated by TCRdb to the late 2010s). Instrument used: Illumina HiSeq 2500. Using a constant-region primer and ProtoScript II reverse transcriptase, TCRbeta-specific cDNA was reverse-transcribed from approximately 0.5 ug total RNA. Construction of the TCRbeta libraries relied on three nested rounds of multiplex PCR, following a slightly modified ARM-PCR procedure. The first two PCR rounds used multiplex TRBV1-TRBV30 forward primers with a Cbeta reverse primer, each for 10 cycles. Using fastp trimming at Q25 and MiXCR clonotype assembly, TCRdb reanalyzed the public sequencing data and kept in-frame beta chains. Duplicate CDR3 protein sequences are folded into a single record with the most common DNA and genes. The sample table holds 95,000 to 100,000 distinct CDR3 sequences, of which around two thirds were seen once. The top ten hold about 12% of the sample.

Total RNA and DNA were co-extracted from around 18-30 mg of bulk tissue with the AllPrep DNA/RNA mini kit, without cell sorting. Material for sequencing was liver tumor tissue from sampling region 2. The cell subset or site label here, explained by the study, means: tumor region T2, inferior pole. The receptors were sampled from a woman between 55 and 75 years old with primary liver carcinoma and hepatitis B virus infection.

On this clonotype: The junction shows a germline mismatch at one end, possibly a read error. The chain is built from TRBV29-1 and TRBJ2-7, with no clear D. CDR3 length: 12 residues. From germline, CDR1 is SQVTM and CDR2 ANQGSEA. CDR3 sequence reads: CGVEDKGREQYF. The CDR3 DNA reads TGCGGCGTCGAAGACAAAGGCCGCGAACAGTACTTC.

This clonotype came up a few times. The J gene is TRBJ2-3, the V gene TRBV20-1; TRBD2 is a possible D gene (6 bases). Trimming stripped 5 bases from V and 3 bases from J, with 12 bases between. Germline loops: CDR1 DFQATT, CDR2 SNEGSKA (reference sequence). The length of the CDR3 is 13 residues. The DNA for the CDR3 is TGCAGTGCTCAGGGCAGCGGGACAGATACGCAGTATTTT. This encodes CSAQGSGTDTQYF.

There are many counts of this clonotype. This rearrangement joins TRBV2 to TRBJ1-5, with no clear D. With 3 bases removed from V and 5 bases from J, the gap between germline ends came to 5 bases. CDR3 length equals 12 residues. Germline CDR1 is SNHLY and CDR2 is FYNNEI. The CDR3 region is CASSDGDQPQHF. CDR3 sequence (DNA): TGTGCCAGCAGTGACGGGGATCAGCCCCAGCATTTT.

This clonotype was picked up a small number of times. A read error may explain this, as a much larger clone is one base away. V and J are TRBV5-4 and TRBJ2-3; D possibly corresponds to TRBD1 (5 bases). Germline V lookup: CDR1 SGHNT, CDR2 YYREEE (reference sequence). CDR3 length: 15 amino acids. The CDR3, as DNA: TGTACCAGCAGCTTGAAGGGGATCCTCACAGATACGCAGTATTTT. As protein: CTSSLKGILTDTQYF.

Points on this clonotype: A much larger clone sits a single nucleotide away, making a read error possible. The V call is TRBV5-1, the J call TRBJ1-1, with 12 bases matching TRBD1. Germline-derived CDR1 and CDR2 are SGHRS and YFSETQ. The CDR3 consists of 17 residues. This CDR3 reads CTSSSGDRGLGNTEAFF. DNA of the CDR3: TGCACCAGCAGCTCGGGGGACAGGGGGCTAGGGAACACTGAAGCTTTCTTT.

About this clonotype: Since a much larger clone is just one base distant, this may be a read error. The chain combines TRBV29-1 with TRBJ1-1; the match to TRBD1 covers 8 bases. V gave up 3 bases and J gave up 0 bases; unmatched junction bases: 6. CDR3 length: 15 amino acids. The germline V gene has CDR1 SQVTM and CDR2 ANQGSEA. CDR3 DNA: TGCAGCGTTGAGGGACAGGTGGCCCTGAACACTGAAGCTTTCTTT. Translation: CSVEGQVALNTEAFF. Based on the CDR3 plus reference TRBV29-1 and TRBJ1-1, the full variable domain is SAVISQKPSRDICQRGTSLTIQCQVDSQVTMMFWYRQQPGQSLTLIATANQGSEATYESGFVIDKFPISRPNLTFSTLTVSNMSPEDSSIYLCSVEGQVALNTEAFFGQGTRLTVV.

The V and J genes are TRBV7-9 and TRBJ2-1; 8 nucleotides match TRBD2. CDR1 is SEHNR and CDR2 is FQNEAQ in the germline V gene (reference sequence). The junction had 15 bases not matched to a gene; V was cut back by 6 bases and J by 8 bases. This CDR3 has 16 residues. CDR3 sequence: CASSRPLSGGLDEQFF. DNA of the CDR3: TGTGCCAGCAGTCGTCCACTATCGGGAGGGCTTGATGAGCAGTTCTTC. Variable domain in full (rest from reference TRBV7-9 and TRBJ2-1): DTGVSQNPRHKITKRGQNVTFRCDPISEHNRLYWYRQTLGQGPEFLTYFQNEAQLEKSRLLSDRFSAERPKGSFSTLEIQRTEQGDSAMYLCASSRPLSGGLDEQFFGPGTRLTVL.

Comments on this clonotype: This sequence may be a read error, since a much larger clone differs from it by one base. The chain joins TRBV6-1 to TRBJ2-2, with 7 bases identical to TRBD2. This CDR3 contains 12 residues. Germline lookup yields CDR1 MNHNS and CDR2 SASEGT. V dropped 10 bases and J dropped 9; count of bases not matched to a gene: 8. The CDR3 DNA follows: TGTGCCAACATCAGCGGGATCCGGGAGCTGTTTTTT. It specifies CANISGIRELFF.